The 8 T cell receptor beta chains presented below share a single source sample, sequenced in a study of T-cell reconstitution after alpha-beta-depleted transplantation in children. Unique molecular identifiers were incorporated into the prepared TCRbeta library. MiXCR, run by TCRdb on the PCR reads, gives a single entry per CDR3 protein. The top ten hold 0.79% of the sample, which has under 850,000 distinct CDR3 sequences, less than 15% seen once. This specimen consisted of PBMCs, obtained before TCRalphabeta/CD19-depleted stem cell transplant. These receptors originate from a girl aged 2 to 9 with congenital amegakaryocytic thrombocytopenia, due to receive a stem cell transplant.

This clonotype was counted ten times or more. This chain connects TRBV12-3 or TRBV12-4 to TRBJ2-1, with 11 bases that match TRBD2. This CDR3 contains 16 residues. J gave up 7 bases and V 6 bases, and 11 bases lay outside the gene matches. CDR3 in DNA: TGTGCCAGCAGCCCGATAGCGGGAGGGCCAGGGAATGAGCAGTTCTTC. This gives the protein CASSPIAGGPGNEQFF.

This clonotype has more than one count but fewer than ten. The gene calls are TRBV5-1 and TRBJ2-7, with 10 positions matching TRBD1. Germline V gene data show CDR1 as SGHRS and CDR2 as YFSETQ. V was pared by 2 bases and J by 0 bases, with 5 bases of the junction left unmatched. The CDR3 consists of 16 residues. As DNA, the CDR3 is TGCGCCAGCAGCTTTACCGGGACAGGGGCCTCCTACGAGCAGTACTTC. Translating it yields CASSFTGTGASYEQYF.

This clonotype was picked up many times. V gene TRBV3-1 combines with J gene TRBJ2-7; 10 positions agree with TRBD2. This CDR3 comprises 14 residues. The germline CDR1 and CDR2 sequences are LGHDT and YNNKEL (reference sequence). V gave up 2 bases and J gave up 3 bases; unmatched junction bases: 1. The CDR3 sequence: CASSQLAGVYEQYF. CDR3 sequence (DNA): TGTGCCAGCAGCCAACTAGCGGGAGTCTACGAGCAGTACTTC.

Only one count was recorded for this clonotype. The junction shows a germline mismatch at one end, possibly a read error. This sequence joins TRBV20-1 and TRBJ2-3; perhaps TRBD2 as D (6 bases). The germline V gene has CDR1 DFQATT and CDR2 SNEGSKA (reference sequence). The CDR3 consists of 17 residues. Here the CDR3 reads CCAKRRAAGSSTDTQYF. The CDR3 DNA reads as TGCTGTGCTAAGCGCCGGGCAGCCGGGAGTAGCACAGATACGCAGTATTTT.

Regarding this clonotype: A much larger clone lies one base from this, so it may be a read error. The chain joins TRBV12-3 or TRBV12-4 to TRBJ2-2; the D gene is possibly TRBD2 (5 bases). There are 14 residues in the CDR3. With 4 bases removed from V and 3 bases from J, the gap between germline ends came to 9 bases. For the CDR3, the DNA is TGTGCCAGCAGTTCCGTCGGGGACACCGGGGAGCTGTTTTTT. Protein sequence: CASSSVGDTGELFF.

Only a few counts were recorded for this clonotype. The chain uses TRBV28 and TRBJ2-6; D perhaps matches TRBD1 (6 bases). In germline, CDR1 is MDHEN, CDR2 SYDVKM. V lost 6 bases and J lost 0, with 24 bases in between. The CDR3 runs 20 residues. The CDR3 DNA sequence: TGTGCCAGCAGCCCCCCCTATCGGGACACCTCCAACTCTGGGGCCAACGTCCTGACTTTC. This translates into CASSPPYRDTSNSGANVLTF. The complete variable domain, with remaining parts taken from reference TRBV28 and TRBJ2-6, reads DVKVTQSSRYLVKRTGEKVFLECVQDMDHENMFWYRQDPGLGLRLIYFSYDVKMKEKGDIPEGYSVSREKKERFSLILESASTNQTSMYLCASSPPYRDTSNSGANVLTFGAGSRLTVL.

This clonotype occurred many times. The genes are TRBV9 and TRBJ2-7; perhaps D is TRBD1 or TRBD2 (5 bases each). The germline V gene encodes CDR1 SGDLS and CDR2 YYNGEE. V was clipped by 4 bases and J by 3 bases, with 14 bases between them. The CDR3 is made up of 14 amino acids. This CDR3 reads CASSQGASYYEQYF. In nucleotides, the CDR3 is TGTGCCAGCAGCCAAGGGGCTAGCTACTACGAGCAGTACTTC.

This clonotype was detected ten times or more. The chain links TRBV5-1 to TRBJ2-1, with TRBD2 identical over 10 bases. CDR3 length: 17 amino acids. CDR1 is SGHRS and CDR2 is YFSETQ in the germline V gene. J lost 5 bases, V lost 2 bases, and 10 bases had no gene match. CDR3 nucleotide sequence: TGCGCCAGCAGCTTTGGAAGGGGAGCGGGAGGGAACAATGAGCAGTTCTTC. Protein sequence: CASSFGRGAGGNNEQFF.